A single sample gave rise to the 14 T cell receptor beta chains below, sequenced in a study of early T cells in non-severe SARS-CoV-2 infection. MiXCR was run by TCRdb on the 5' RACE reads, yielding one entry per CDR3 protein. The table lists tens of thousands of distinct CDR3 sequences, 5% to 6% of them singletons. Sequences were derived from whole blood, sampled at baseline. Every receptor here comes from an adult who was a healthcare worker with PCR-confirmed SARS-CoV-2 infection or an uninfected control (not recorded which).

Ten or more counts support this clonotype. This chain connects TRBV6-1 to TRBJ1-1, with a tentative D call TRBD1 (6 bases). V was cut by 0 bases and J by 4 bases, with 12 bases left in between. The CDR3 runs 15 residues. CDR1 and CDR2 from the germline V gene are MNHNS and SASEGT. The CDR3 protein is CASSEAGGLGTEAFF. CDR3 DNA: TGTGCCAGCAGTGAAGCTGGGGGGCTGGGCACTGAAGCTTTCTTT.

This clonotype was seen a few times. The chain carries TRBV24-1 and TRBJ2-2, with no clear D. Trimming took 3 bases from V and 7 from J, leaving 17 bases between them. The CDR3 covers 16 residues. Germline V gene sequence: CDR1 KGHDR, CDR2 SFDVKD. Here the CDR3 reads CATSDAPASPNGELFF. DNA of the CDR3: TGTGCCACCAGTGATGCGCCGGCCTCACCAAACGGGGAGCTGTTTTTT.

This clonotype was counted ten times or more. The chain recombines TRBV9 with TRBJ1-1; 9 bases align to TRBD1. CDR1 and CDR2 from the germline V gene are SGDLS and YYNGEE. The trim removed 0 bases at V and 4 bases at J, leaving 1 base unmatched. This CDR3 region has 14 residues. CDR3 coding DNA: TGTGCCAGCAGCGTAGAGGGACAGGGCACTGAAGCTTTCTTT. Encoded protein: CASSVEGQGTEAFF.

This clonotype was seen a few times. V and J are TRBV4-1 and TRBJ2-5, with 14 bases that match TRBD2. The V and J ends lost 6 bases and 13 bases, in that order; junction bases with no gene match: 7. The length of the CDR3 is 13 residues. Germline lookup yields CDR1 MGHRA and CDR2 YSYEKL. CDR3 loop: CASRGTSGSSLYF. In DNA form, the CDR3 reads TGCGCCAGCAGAGGGACTAGCGGGAGTTCACTGTACTTC.

This clonotype showed up many times. The rearrangement uses TRBV29-1 and TRBJ2-5, with D possibly TRBD1 on 6 matching bases. The V end was cut by 6 bases, the J end by 0 bases, with 11 bases between. CDR3 length: 13 residues. Germline V lookup: CDR1 SQVTM, CDR2 ANQGSEA. The chain's CDR3 is CSVSGQYQETQYF. CDR3 DNA sequence: TGCAGCGTCTCCGGACAGTACCAAGAGACCCAGTACTTC.

The sample holds many counts of this clonotype. V gene TRBV7-2 combines with J gene TRBJ2-6, with D unresolved. V dropped 4 bases and J dropped 2 bases, with 6 bases sitting between them. Germline V CDR1 and CDR2: SGHTA, FQGNSA. CDR3 length equals 14 residues. CDR3 protein: CASSSMTGANVLTF. CDR3 nucleotide sequence: TGTGCCAGCAGCTCAATGACTGGGGCCAACGTCCTGACTTTC. Variable domain in full (rest from reference TRBV7-2 and TRBJ2-6): GAGVSQSPSNKVTEKGKDVELRCDPISGHTALYWYRQSLGQGLEFLIYFQGNSAPDKSGLPSDRFSAERTGGSVSTLTIQRTQQEDSAVYLCASSSMTGANVLTFGAGSRLTVL.

Many counts were recorded for this clonotype. The chain uses TRBV7-2 and TRBJ2-7; TRBD2 matches at 16 bases. The germline V gene encodes CDR1 SGHTA and CDR2 FQGNSA. The CDR3 loop spans 18 amino acids. V was pared by 0 bases and J by 3 bases, with 5 bases of the junction left unmatched. The CDR3 sequence: CASSLAGLAGGPYYEQYF. CDR3 nucleotide sequence: TGTGCCAGCAGCTTAGCGGGACTAGCGGGAGGGCCTTACTACGAGCAGTACTTC.

This clonotype was detected many times. The rearrangement links TRBV4-3 to TRBJ2-3; possible D gene TRBD1, 6 bases. This CDR3 spans 16 amino acids. The ends were cut back, 0 bases at V and 1 base at J, with 11 bases in the middle. The V gene's germline CDR1 is LGHNA and CDR2 YSLEER. The CDR3 DNA follows: TGCGCCAGCAGCCAAGACAGGGGCATTCGCACAGATACGCAGTATTTT. This encodes CASSQDRGIRTDTQYF.

This clonotype appeared many times. The chain carries TRBV20-1 and TRBJ2-7; D is ambiguous. There are 11 residues in the CDR3. Trimming stripped 0 bases from V and 3 bases from J, with 3 bases between. CDR1 DFQATT and CDR2 SNEGSKA come from the germline V gene (reference sequence). CDR3 nucleotide sequence: TGCAGTGCTAGAGATTACTACGAGCAGTACTTC. It encodes CSARDYYEQYF.

In its sample, this clonotype was seen many times. This chain joins TRBV11-3 and TRBJ1-4; TRBD1 matches at 9 bases. V lost 5 bases to trimming and J lost 8 bases; unmatched junction nucleotides: 9. Germline V CDR1 and CDR2: SGHNT, YENEEA. This CDR3 is built from 15 residues. CDR3 sequence reads: CASSLETGGREKLFF. In DNA, the CDR3 is TGTGCCAGCAGCCTTGAGACAGGGGGGAGAGAAAAACTGTTTTTT.

V usage is TRBV28 and J usage is TRBJ2-5; tentative D call: TRBD1 (6 bases). CDR3 length: 15 residues. Deletions cut 6 bases from V and 4 bases from J, with 18 bases between. Germline V CDR1 and CDR2: MDHEN, SYDVKM. In nucleotides, the CDR3 is TGTGCCAGCAGCTCCATACGCAGGGGCGCAGAGACCCAGTACTTC. It encodes CASSSIRRGAETQYF. Looking up the rest from reference TRBV28 and TRBJ2-5 gives the full variable domain: DVKVTQSSRYLVKRTGEKVFLECVQDMDHENMFWYRQDPGLGLRLIYFSYDVKMKEKGDIPEGYSVSREKKERFSLILESASTNQTSMYLCASSSIRRGAETQYFGPGTRLLVL.

This clonotype was counted ten times or more. The V call is TRBV14, the J call TRBJ2-4; 9 positions agree with TRBD1. Germline CDR1 is SGHDN and CDR2 is FVKESK. J was trimmed by 9 bases and V by 1 base; bases with no gene match: 7. The CDR3 has 15 residues. CDR3 protein: CASSQAAGTGTIQYF. The CDR3 bases are TGTGCCAGCAGCCAAGCTGCCGGGACAGGGACCATTCAGTACTTC.

Many counts were recorded for this clonotype. This chain joins TRBV6-1 and TRBJ2-3; TRBD1 matches 8 bases. The CDR3 has 14 amino acids. CDR1 MNHNS and CDR2 SASEGT come from the germline V gene. V lost 4 bases and J lost 5; bases outside the gene matches: 5. This CDR3 is CASSAQGAEDTQYF. The DNA of the CDR3 is TGTGCCAGCAGTGCCCAGGGGGCTGAAGATACGCAGTATTTT.

The genes are TRBV20-1 and TRBJ2-3; weak D call: TRBD1 (6 bases). The CDR3 length is 15 residues. V lost 0 bases, J lost 1 base, and 11 bases lay in between. Germline V gene lookup returns CDR1 DFQATT and CDR2 SNEGSKA (reference sequence). DNA of the CDR3: TGCAGTGCTAGAGATCATCAGGGGCGCACAGATACGCAGTATTTT. Protein sequence: CSARDHQGRTDTQYF.